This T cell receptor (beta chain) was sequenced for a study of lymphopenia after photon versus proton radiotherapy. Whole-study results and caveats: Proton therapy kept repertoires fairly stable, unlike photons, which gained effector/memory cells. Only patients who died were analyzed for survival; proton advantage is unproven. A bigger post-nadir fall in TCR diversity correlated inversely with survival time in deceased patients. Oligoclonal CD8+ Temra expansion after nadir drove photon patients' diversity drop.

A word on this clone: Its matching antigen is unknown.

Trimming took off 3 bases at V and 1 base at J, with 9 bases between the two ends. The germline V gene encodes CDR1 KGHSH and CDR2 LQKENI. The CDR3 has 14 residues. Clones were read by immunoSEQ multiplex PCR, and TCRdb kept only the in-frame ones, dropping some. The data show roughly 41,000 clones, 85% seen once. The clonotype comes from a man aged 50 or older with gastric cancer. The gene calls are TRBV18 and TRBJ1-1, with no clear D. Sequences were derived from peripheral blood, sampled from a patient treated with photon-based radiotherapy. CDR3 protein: CASSPAIRNTEAFF. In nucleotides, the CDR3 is TGTGCCAGCTCACCCGCAATCCGGAACACTGAAGCTTTCTTT.